What follows are 6 T cell receptor beta chains derived from one specimen sequenced in a study of T cell responses to AZD1222 COVID-19 vaccine. Clones were sequenced by immunoSEQ multiplex PCR, and TCRdb holds only the in-frame ones, with some missing. The table records approximately 130,000 clones, roughly 86% of them present only once. This specimen consisted of peripheral blood, obtained 28 days after the second AZD1222 dose. The receptors originated from an adult who received the AZD1222 COVID-19 vaccine.

The CDR3 DNA reads TGTGCCAGCAGCGTAGGCGGGTATGGGGCAGATACGCAGTATTTT. Amino acid sequence: CASSVGGYGADTQYF. This chain joins TRBV9 and TRBJ2-3; a possible D gene is TRBD2 (5 bases). From germline, CDR1 is SGDLS and CDR2 YYNGEE. With 0 bases removed from V and 4 bases from J, the gap between germline ends came to 12 bases. CDR3 length: 15 residues.

The chain couples TRBV6-2 or TRBV6-3 to TRBJ1-2; 7 bases map to TRBD1. Germline V CDR1 and CDR2: MNHEY, SVGEGT. The J segment lost 5 bases and the V segment lost 2 bases, leaving 8 bases of the junction unmatched. The CDR3 sequence is 15 residues long. The CDR3 DNA follows: TGTGCCAGCAGTTACGCCGACAGGGAAGTATATGGCTACACCTTC. It codes for CASSYADREVYGYTF.

This chain uses TRBV5-4 with TRBJ1-2; a possible D gene is TRBD1 (6 bases). The germline gives CDR1 SGHNT, CDR2 YYREEE (reference sequence). The CDR3 loop spans 14 amino acids. Trimming cost V 2 bases and J 4 bases, with 12 bases left between them. The CDR3: CASSFGWGLYGYTF. The DNA of the CDR3 is TGTGCCAGCAGCTTCGGTTGGGGGCTCTATGGCTACACCTTC.

V usage is TRBV10-3 and J usage is TRBJ1-1; 9 bases line up with TRBD1. CDR1 and CDR2 from the germline V gene are ENHRY and SYGVKD. CDR3 length equals 13 residues. V was clipped by 10 bases and J by 5 bases; unmatched bases: 8. The CDR3 nucleotides read TGTGCCACGCAGGACAGGGGTGGGACTGAAGCTTTCTTT. The encoded protein is CATQDRGGTEAFF.

The chain couples TRBV5-5 to TRBJ1-5, with a tentative D call TRBD1 (6 bases). Trimming took 4 bases from V and 6 from J, leaving 20 bases between them. This CDR3 has 16 amino acids. Per germline, CDR1 SGHKS and CDR2 YYEKEE (reference sequence). CDR3 amino acids: CASSRMGTGAAQPQHF. The CDR3 DNA is TGTGCCAGCAGCCGGATGGGTACGGGGGCGGCTCAGCCCCAGCATTTT. Combining the CDR3 with reference TRBV5-5 and TRBJ1-5 gives the whole variable domain DAGVTQSPTHLIKTRGQQVTLRCSPISGHKSVSWYQQVLGQGPQFIFQYYEKEERGRGNFPDRFSARQFPNYSSELNVNALLLGDSALYLCASSRMGTGAAQPQHFGDGTRLSIL.

This chain links TRBV7-2 with TRBJ2-3, with 7 nucleotides matching TRBD2. The J segment lost 3 bases and the V segment lost 1 base, leaving 4 bases of the junction unmatched. This CDR3 spans 15 amino acids. Germline V lookup: CDR1 SGHTA, CDR2 FQGNSA. DNA of the CDR3: TGTGCCAGCAGCTTAGGCGGGGGTCGGACAGATACGCAGTATTTT. This codes for CASSLGGGRTDTQYF.